This T cell receptor (beta chain) was captured in a study of blood T cells in healthy people across ages. Findings of the study overall: In long-lived donors, naive CD4+ cell counts and diversity exceeded those of aged donors. In older individuals, TCR beta diversity per million T cells was lower, falling roughly linearly with age.

The sample providers were healthy Caucasian people from Russia, aged about 6 to 90. Germline-derived CDR1 and CDR2 are SGHKS and YYEKEE (reference sequence). The CDR3 is made up of 13 amino acids. V dropped 4 bases and J dropped 5 bases, with 12 bases sitting between them. The second PCR ran roughly 6 to 11 cycles with a sample-barcoded 5' primer and J-beta primers. TCRdb independently ran MiXCR on the 5' RACE reads; one entry per CDR3 protein. The table records 1,500,000 or so distinct CDR3 sequences, roughly 64% of them present only once. This clonotype was counted a single time. Its specificity is unknown.

This rearrangement joins TRBV5-5 to TRBJ1-2, with D unclear. The sequencing input was blood. The clonotype was recovered from a young man in good health. CDR3 sequence: CASSLRTAYGYTF. DNA for the CDR3: TGTGCCAGCAGCCTGCGGACGGCGTATGGCTACACCTTC.